One sample yielded the 11 T cell receptor beta chains listed below, sequenced in a study of identical twins. TCRdb independently ran MiXCR on the 5' RACE reads; one entry per CDR3 protein. The sample yields about 200,000 distinct CDR3 sequences, 5.5% to 7.5% seen once. The same sample was also used in a study of T cells expressing NK-cell markers.

The sequenced material came from CD8+ T cells sorted from blood. These receptors originate from a woman aged 18-29 years in good health.

This clonotype has a handful of counts. V and J are TRBV12-3 or TRBV12-4 and TRBJ1-1; no firm D call. The length of the CDR3 is 12 residues. V was pared by 7 bases and J by 6 bases, with 12 bases between. For the CDR3, the DNA is TGTGCCAGCACTCCCGTCAGCGCTGAAGCTTTCTTT. Translating gives CASTPVSAEAFF.

The CDR3 DNA follows: TGTGCCAGCAGTTTATCGGGGGGAAAGGGCGCCTACGAGCAGTACTTC. Translated: CASSLSGGKGAYEQYF. The chain is built from TRBV27 and TRBJ2-7, with D possibly being TRBD2 (6 bases). The V gene lost 0 bases and the J gene lost 2 bases, with 14 bases spanning the gap. The CDR3 length is 16 residues. Per germline, CDR1 MNHEY and CDR2 SMNVEV (reference sequence).

This chain links TRBV7-9 with TRBJ1-6; 7 nucleotides agree with TRBD1. J gave up 10 bases and V 2 bases, and 5 bases lay outside the gene matches. The CDR3 totals 14 residues. CDR1 is SEHNR and CDR2 is FQNEAQ in the germline V gene (reference sequence). CDR3 region: CASSLTTGWSPLHF. As DNA, the CDR3 is TGTGCCAGCAGCTTAACGACAGGGTGGTCACCCCTCCACTTT.

V usage is TRBV12-3 or TRBV12-4 and J usage is TRBJ2-2, with D hard to call. The CDR3 runs to 11 residues. V was pared by 8 bases and J by 7 bases, with 8 bases between. CDR3 bases: TGTGCCAGCCCCTGGGGCGGGGAGCTGTTTTTT. This gives the protein CASPWGGELFF.

V is TRBV14 and J is TRBJ2-5; TRBD2 agrees at 9 bases. J gave up 5 bases and V 0 bases, and 7 bases lay outside the gene matches. Looked up from germline, CDR1 is SGHDN and CDR2 is FVKESK. CDR3 length equals 16 residues. The CDR3 nucleotides are TGTGCCAGCAGCCAAGATTGGCTAGCGGGAATGGAGACCCAGTACTTC. Its protein product is CASSQDWLAGMETQYF.

The chain recombines TRBV29-1 with TRBJ2-7; perhaps TRBD2 as D (6 bases). Germline values: CDR1 SQVTM, CDR2 ANQGSEA. V dropped 4 bases and J dropped 2 bases, with 9 bases sitting between them. There are 12 residues in the CDR3. CDR3: CSVAWGAYEQYF. CDR3 nucleotide sequence: TGCAGCGTTGCATGGGGGGCCTACGAGCAGTACTTC.

Worth noting for this clonotype: An end of the junction does not agree with germline; a read error may underlie this. The CDR3 loop reads CARSLGAGVETQYF. CDR3 DNA: TGTGCCAGGAGCCTCGGGGCGGGGGTGGAGACCCAGTACTTC. The chain has TRBV4-1 and TRBJ2-5, with 7 bases that match TRBD2. Germline CDR1 reads MGHRA; CDR2 reads YSYEKL. This CDR3 spans 14 amino acids.

This clonotype was counted many times. The chain links TRBV3-1 to TRBJ2-7; D assignment may be TRBD1 or TRBD2 (5 bases each). This CDR3 is built from 17 residues. Trimming removed 1 base at V and 2 bases at J, with 18 bases between. The V gene's germline CDR1 is LGHDT and CDR2 YNNKEL (reference sequence). In nucleotides, the CDR3 is TGTGCCAGCAGCCAAGTGTCTAGGGGACCGGAGACCTACGAGCAGTACTTC. Its protein product is CASSQVSRGPETYEQYF.

The chain links TRBV10-2 to TRBJ1-2; the match to TRBD1 covers 9 bases. The CDR3 totals 12 residues. Losses at the gene ends were 8 bases for V and 6 bases for J; bases not matched to a gene: 4. Germline V CDR1 and CDR2: WSHSY, SAAADI. Written as DNA, the CDR3 is TGCGCCAGCGAGGACAGGGGTCATGGCTACACCTTC. Its translation: CASEDRGHGYTF.

This clonotype was seen a few times. This sequence joins TRBV7-9 and TRBJ1-4, with 11 positions matching TRBD1. Germline values: CDR1 SEHNR, CDR2 FQNEAQ (reference sequence). V was pared by 5 bases and J by 1 base, with 0 bases of the junction left unmatched. This CDR3 is built from 15 residues. CDR3 amino acids: CASSGTGGTNEKLFF. CDR3 DNA: TGTGCCAGCAGCGGGACAGGGGGAACTAATGAAAAACTGTTTTTT. Drawing the rest from reference TRBV7-9 and TRBJ1-4, the complete variable domain is DTGVSQNPRHKITKRGQNVTFRCDPISEHNRLYWYRQTLGQGPEFLTYFQNEAQLEKSRLLSDRFSAERPKGSFSTLEIQRTEQGDSAMYLCASSGTGGTNEKLFFGSGTQLSVL.

This rearrangement joins TRBV19 to TRBJ1-2, with TRBD1 identical over 9 bases. Per germline, CDR1 LNHDA and CDR2 SQIVND (reference sequence). CDR3 length: 15 amino acids. The V and J ends lost 4 bases and 4 bases, in that order; junction bases with no gene match: 7. CDR3 sequence: CASSTQGAHLYGYTF. The CDR3, as DNA: TGTGCCAGTAGTACACAGGGGGCCCACCTCTATGGCTACACCTTC.